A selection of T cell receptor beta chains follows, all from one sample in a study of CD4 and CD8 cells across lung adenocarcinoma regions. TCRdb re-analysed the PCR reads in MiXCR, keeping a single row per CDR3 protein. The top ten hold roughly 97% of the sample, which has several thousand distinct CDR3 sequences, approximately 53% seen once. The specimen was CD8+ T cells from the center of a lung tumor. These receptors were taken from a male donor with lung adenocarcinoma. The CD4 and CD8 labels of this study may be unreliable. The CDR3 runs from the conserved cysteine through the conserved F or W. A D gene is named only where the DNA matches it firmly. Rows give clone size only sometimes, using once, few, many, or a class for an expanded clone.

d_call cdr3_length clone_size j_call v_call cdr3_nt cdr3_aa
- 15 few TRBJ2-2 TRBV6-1 TGTGCCAGCAGTGAGGGCGCGGGTTGGACCGGGGAGCTGTTTTTT CASSEGAGWTGELFF
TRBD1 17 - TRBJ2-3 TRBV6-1 TGTGCCAGCAGGGTCGGGACAGGGGGAGTGGGTACAGATACGCAGTATTTT CASRVGTGGVGTDTQYF
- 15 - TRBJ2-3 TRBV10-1 TGCGCCAGCAGTGAGTCGGGCAGGGATATAGATACGCAGTATTTT CASSESGRDIDTQYF
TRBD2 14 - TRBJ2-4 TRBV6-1 TGTGCCAGCAGCGTAGCGGGGGGGAATGAGATCCAGTACTTC CASSVAGGNEIQYF
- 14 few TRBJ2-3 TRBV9 TGTGCCAGCAGCGTAGCTCCTAGCACAGATACGCAGTATTTT CASSVAPSTDTQYF
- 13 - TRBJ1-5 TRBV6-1 TGTGCCAGCACGCAGGGCAGCAAACAGCCCCAGCATTTT CASTQGSKQPQHF
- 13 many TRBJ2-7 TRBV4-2 TGTGCCAGCAGCCAAGACGCCGCCTACGAGCAGTACTTC CASSQDAAYEQYF
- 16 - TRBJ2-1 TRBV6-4 TGTGCCAGCAGTGACGGTGACTCGGGGGTCTACAATGAGCAGTTCTTC CASSDGDSGVYNEQFF
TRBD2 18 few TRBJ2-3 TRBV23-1 TGCGCCAGCAGTCAATCTGAGTCTAGCGGGAGGTGGGCGGATACGCAGTATTTT CASSQSESSGRWADTQYF
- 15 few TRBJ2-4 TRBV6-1 TGTGCCAGCATAGACAGCCTTTTAGCCAAAAACATTCAGTACTTC CASIDSLLAKNIQYF
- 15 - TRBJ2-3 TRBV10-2 TGCGCCAGCAGTACGACGGGACGGTACACAGATACGCAGTATTTT CASSTTGRYTDTQYF
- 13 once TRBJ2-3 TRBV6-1 TGTACCAGCAAGATCTCTAGCACAGATACACAGTATTTT CTSKISSTDTQYF
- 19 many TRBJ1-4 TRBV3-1 TGTGCCAGCAGCCAACCCTACTCCGGGTCAGGGAGAATAGAGGAAAAACTGTTTTTT CASSQPYSGSGRIEEKLFF
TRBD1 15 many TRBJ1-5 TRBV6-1 TGTGCCAGCAGTCCACCTAGACAGGGGAATCAGCCCCAGCATTTT CASSPPRQGNQPQHF
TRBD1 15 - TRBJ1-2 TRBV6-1 TGTGCCAGCAGCCGAAAAGGACAGGGGCACTATGGCTACACCTTC CASSRKGQGHYGYTF
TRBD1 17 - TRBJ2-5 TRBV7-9 TGTGCCAGCAGCTCACCTTCACGGACAGGGGGCTTCGAGACCCAGTACTTC CASSSPSRTGGFETQYF
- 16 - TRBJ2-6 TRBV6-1 TGTGCCAGCAGTGAGCTTGGCAACTCTGGGGCCAACGTCCTGACTTTC CASSELGNSGANVLTF
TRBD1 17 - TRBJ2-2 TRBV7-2 TGTGCCAGCAGCACACAGGGACAGGGGGCCGGCACCGGGGAGCTGTTTTTT CASSTQGQGAGTGELFF
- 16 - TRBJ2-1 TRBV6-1 TGTGCCAGCAGCCCCACCTGGGACAAAATCCACAATGAGCAGTTCTTC CASSPTWDKIHNEQFF
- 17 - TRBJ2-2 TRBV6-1 TGTGCCAGCAGTCCCCGGTGGCAGACCGTTAGTGCAGGGACGCAGTTTTTT CASSPRWQTVSAGTQFF
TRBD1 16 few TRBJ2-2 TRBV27 TGTGCCAGCAATACTTTTGGGACAGGGATCACCGGGGAGCTGTTTTTT CASNTFGTGITGELFF
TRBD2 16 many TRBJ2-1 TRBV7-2 TGTGCCAGCAGCTTAGTGGCGGGAGTCGGTCGCAATGAGCAGTTCTTC CASSLVAGVGRNEQFF
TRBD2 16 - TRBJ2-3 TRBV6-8 TGTGCCAGCAGCCCCCCCTGCGGGGGGGCCTCAGATACGCAGTATTTT CASSPPCGGASDTQYF
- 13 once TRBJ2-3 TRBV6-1 TGTGCCAGCAGCCGCCTCGACACCGATACGCAGTATTTC CASSRLDTDTQYF
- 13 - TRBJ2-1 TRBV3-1 TGTGCCAGCAGCCATACGGATTCCTACGAGCAGTTCTTC CASSHTDSYEQFF
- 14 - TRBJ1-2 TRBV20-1 TGCAGTCCCCACGACGACTCGCGGATCTATGGCTACACCTTC CSPHDDSRIYGYTF
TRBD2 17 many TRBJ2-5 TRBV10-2 TGCGCCAGCAGCGGGGGACTAGCGGGGGGGTTCCAAGAGACCCAGTACTTC CASSGGLAGGFQETQYF
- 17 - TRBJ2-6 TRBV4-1 TGCGCCAGCAGCCAAGATCTTGTGGGGATTGGGGCCAACGTCCTGACTTTC CASSQDLVGIGANVLTF
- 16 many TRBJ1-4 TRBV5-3 TGTGCCAGAAGCTTGGCCGGGTTTAAGGCGAACGAAAAACTGTTTTTT CARSLAGFKANEKLFF
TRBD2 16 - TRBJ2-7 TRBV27 TGTGCCAGCAGTTCCTGGACTAGCGGGAGGCTCTACGAGCAGTACTTC CASSSWTSGRLYEQYF
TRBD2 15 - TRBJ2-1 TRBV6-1 TGTGCCAGCAGCAAACCGGGACTAGGGGTGAGTGAGCAGTTCTTC CASSKPGLGVSEQFF
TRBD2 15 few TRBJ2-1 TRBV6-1 TGTGCCAGCAGTGAAACGGGACTAGCGGACAATGAGCAGTTCTTC CASSETGLADNEQFF
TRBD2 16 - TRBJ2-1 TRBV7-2 TGTGCCAGCAGCTCAGCCGGGACTAGATCATACAATGAGCAGTTCTTC CASSSAGTRSYNEQFF
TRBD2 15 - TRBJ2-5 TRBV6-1 TGTGCCAGCAGTGTGGAGGCGGGAGGGCCAGAGACCCAGTACTTC CASSVEAGGPETQYF
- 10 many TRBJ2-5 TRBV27 TGTGCCAGCAGTTTAGAGACCCAGTACTTC CASSLETQYF
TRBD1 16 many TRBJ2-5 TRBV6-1 TGTGCCAGCAGTGAGATGGGGACAGGGGGCTATGAGACCCAGTACTTC CASSEMGTGGYETQYF
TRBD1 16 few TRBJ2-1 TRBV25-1 TGTGCCAGCAGTGAATTTCAGGGGGCGGCCTACAATGAGCAGTTCTTC CASSEFQGAAYNEQFF
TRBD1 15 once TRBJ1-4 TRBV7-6 TGTGCCAGCAGCTCATCCGGGACAGGGGATGAAAAACTGTTTTTT CASSSSGTGDEKLFF
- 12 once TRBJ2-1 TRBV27 TGTGCCAGATGGCATCTGTGGGGTGAGCAGTTCTTC CARWHLWGEQFF
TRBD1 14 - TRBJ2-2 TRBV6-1 TGTGCCAGCAGCCGCCGGGACAGGACCGGGGAGCTGTTTTTT CASSRRDRTGELFF
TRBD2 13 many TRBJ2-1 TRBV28 TGTGCCAGCGGGAGGGCGGGAGGCGATGAGCAGTTCTTC CASGRAGGDEQFF
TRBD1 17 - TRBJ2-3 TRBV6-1 TGTGCCAGCAGTGAACGGGAAGGGGGCAGCTCCACAGATACGCAGTATTTT CASSEREGGSSTDTQYF
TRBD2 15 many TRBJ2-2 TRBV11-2 TGTGCCAGCAGCCGTTGGGGGGGAAGTACCGGGGAGCTGTTTTTT CASSRWGGSTGELFF
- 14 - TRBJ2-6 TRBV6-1 TGTGCCAGCAGTGGGACTCCAGCCCCTCTCGTCCTGACTTTC CASSGTPAPLVLTF
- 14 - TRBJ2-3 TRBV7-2 TGTGCCAGCAGCTTAGCGGGGGGCACAGATACGCAGTATTTT CASSLAGGTDTQYF
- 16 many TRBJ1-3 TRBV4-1 TGCGCCAGCAGCACCCCCCTGCAGGGTGTCCTGAACACCATATATTTT CASSTPLQGVLNTIYF
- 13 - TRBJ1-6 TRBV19 TGTGCCAGCCGACAGGTAGATAATTCACCCCTCCACTTT CASRQVDNSPLHF
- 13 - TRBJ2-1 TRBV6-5 TGTGCCAGCAGTTATTCCACCGGGACGGAGCAGTTCTTC CASSYSTGTEQFF
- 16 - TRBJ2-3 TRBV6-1 TGTGCCAGCAGTCCAATGGCCTCGGGTGCGACAGATACGCAGTATTTT CASSPMASGATDTQYF
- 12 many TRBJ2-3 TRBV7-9 TGTGCCAGCAGCCAAAGGAGGGACGGGCAGTATTTT CASSQRRDGQYF
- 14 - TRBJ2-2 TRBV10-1 TGCGCCAGTTCGAGGGGTCAGGGTACCGGGGAGCTGTTTTTT CASSRGQGTGELFF
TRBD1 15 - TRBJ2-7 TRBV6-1 TGTGCCAGCAGTGAGGGGACAGGGGGCGCGTGGGAGCAGTACTTC CASSEGTGGAWEQYF
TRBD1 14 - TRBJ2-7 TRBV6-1 TGTGCCAGCAGCGACAGGGGAAGCTCCTACGAGCAGTACTTC CASSDRGSSYEQYF
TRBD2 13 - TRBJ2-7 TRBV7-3 TGTGCCAGCAGCCAAGGACTAGCGGGCGAGCAGTACTTC CASSQGLAGEQYF